A selection of T cell receptor beta chains follows, all from one sample in a study of TIL therapy for anti-PD-1-resistant metastatic lung cancer. This table comes from immunoSEQ multiplex PCR, and its TCRdb copy is limited to in-frame clones, with some not included. The sample yields tens of thousands of clones, under 75% seen once. The sample consisted of blood, taken at baseline. Every receptor here comes from a person aged 25-79 years with non-small cell lung cancer. Each CDR3 is given without its conserved first and last residue.

v_call,j_call,cdr3_aa
TRBV2,TRBJ1-6,ASRGDRDGSPLH
TRBV28,TRBJ1-4,ASSLTGRFATNEKLF
TRBV29-1,TRBJ2-2,SVRKGLWDTGELF
TRBV6-5,TRBJ2-1,ASSYGWRGSYNEQF
TRBV18,TRBJ2-2,ASSPTGPGELF
TRBV5-1,TRBJ2-2,ASSLDPSGGNTGELF
TRBV28,TRBJ1-5,ALQGSGQPQH
TRBV9,TRBJ1-2,ASSARRDRRSYGYT
TRBV5-1,TRBJ2-5,ASSLGGEETQY
TRBV5-1,TRBJ2-3,ASTTGNYREDTQY
TRBV5-1,TRBJ2-7,ASSLNRDSYEQY
TRBV9,TRBJ2-3,ASSDPQGTDTQY
TRBV19,TRBJ2-7,ASSIGEAEQY
TRBV7-2,TRBJ2-5,ASSLAPLLAGEGTQY
TRBV5-4,TRBJ1-3,ASSSTADGASGNTIY
TRBV5-6,TRBJ2-3,ASSLKPASTDTQY
TRBV5-1,TRBJ2-2,ASSLSSSGGTGELF
TRBV28,TRBJ2-1,ASSLTRGRGYNEQF
TRBV7-2,TRBJ2-1,ASRPPGLAGNEQF
TRBV18,TRBJ2-3,ASSPIGTSTDTQY
TRBV9,TRBJ2-2,ASSQKSTGELF
TRBV13,TRBJ2-5,ASNKRNQETQY
TRBV7-9,TRBJ2-5,ASSSSGGEETQY
TRBV11-2,TRBJ2-5,ASKILAGGSAETQY
TRBV7-2,TRBJ2-5,ASSPGHLRTQY
TRBV30,TRBJ2-1,AWSVGGGYNEQF
TRBV11-3,TRBJ2-2,ASSLQWGSGELF
TRBV20-1,TRBJ2-7,SASSMDEQY
TRBV4-1,TRBJ2-3,ASSQGRGTDTQY
TRBV28,TRBJ1-1,ASSFPFGRWNTEAF
TRBV10-3,TRBJ2-7,ATTGDYEQY
TRBV5-8,TRBJ1-5,ASSLDFGSASNQPQH
TRBV5-1,TRBJ1-6,ASSPGQLDSPLH
TRBV19,TRBJ1-5,ASSEPPPQNQPQH
TRBV30,TRBJ1-2,AWTSWGFDYGYT
TRBV2,TRBJ1-2,ASSREFGGLNGYT
TRBV4-1,TRBJ1-3,ASSPMDRGRGGNTIY
TRBV7-2,TRBJ2-7,ASSLFRGNEQY